This record covers a single TCR beta chain. This entry is derived from a study of T cell changes during pregnancy in multiple sclerosis. TCRdb's copy holds only in-frame clones and misses some; the assay was immunoSEQ multiplex PCR. Of about 75,000 clones listed, 94% were seen once; the top ten hold roughly 0.14%. CDR1 and CDR2 (germline): LNHDA, SQIVND (reference sequence). The trim removed 9 bases at V and 4 bases at J, leaving 12 bases unmatched. The CDR3 spans 15 residues. Sequencing used CD4+ T cells from peripheral blood mononuclear cells, obtained after pregnancy. The chain links TRBV19 to TRBJ2-1, with 7 bases fitting TRBD2. The sequence was obtained from a female donor with multiple sclerosis, enrolled in a pregnancy study. The CDR3 loop reads CASQPASGAYNEQFF. CDR3 nucleotides: TGTGCCAGCCAACCCGCCAGCGGGGCTTACAATGAGCAGTTCTTC.